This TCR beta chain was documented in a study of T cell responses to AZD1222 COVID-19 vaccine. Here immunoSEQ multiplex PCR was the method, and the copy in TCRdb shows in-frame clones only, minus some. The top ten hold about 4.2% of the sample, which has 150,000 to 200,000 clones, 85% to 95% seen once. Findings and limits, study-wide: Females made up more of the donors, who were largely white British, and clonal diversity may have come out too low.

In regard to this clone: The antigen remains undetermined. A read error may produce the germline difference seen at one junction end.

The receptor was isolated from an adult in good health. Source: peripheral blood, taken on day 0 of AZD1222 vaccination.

CDR3 nucleotide sequence: TGTGCCAGCAGCCCGAACATTGAAGCTTTCTTT. Amino acid sequence: CASSPNIEAFF. This sequence joins TRBV12-3 or TRBV12-4 and TRBJ1-1; D is unresolved. This CDR3 contains 11 residues.